This TCR beta chain was recorded in a study of CXCR3-negative and CXCR3-positive naive CD8 T cells. Overall study findings and caveats: TRBV-TRBJ usage was alike in naive CXCR3-negative and CXCR3-positive cells but differed in memory cells. Higher TRB CDR3 hydrophobicity marked CXCR3-positive naive cells relative to CXCR3-negative naive cells.

Among CD8+ T cells, naive ones were CD45RO-CCR7+CD27+CD95-. About this clonotype: Its antigen is unknown.

Through 5' RACE with UMI labels, the TRB cDNA libraries were prepared. TCRdb reprocessed the 5' RACE reads and keeps a single row for each CDR3 protein, giving no DNA. This sample lists some 120,000 distinct CDR3 sequences; its ten largest clones have roughly 0.59%. Germline assignment: CDR1 SGHVS and CDR2 FNYEAQ. CDR3 length: 16 residues. Sequencing was carried out using naive CXCR3+ CD8+ T cells from blood. Subset reported: CD45RO-CCR7+CD27+CD95- naive CD8+ T cells expressing CXCR3 (TNR3+). The clonotype originates from a human donor in good health. Some clones in this sample may be carry-over from other donors' samples. This chain connects TRBV7-6 to TRBJ1-3. CDR3: CASSSQTEDSGNTIYF.